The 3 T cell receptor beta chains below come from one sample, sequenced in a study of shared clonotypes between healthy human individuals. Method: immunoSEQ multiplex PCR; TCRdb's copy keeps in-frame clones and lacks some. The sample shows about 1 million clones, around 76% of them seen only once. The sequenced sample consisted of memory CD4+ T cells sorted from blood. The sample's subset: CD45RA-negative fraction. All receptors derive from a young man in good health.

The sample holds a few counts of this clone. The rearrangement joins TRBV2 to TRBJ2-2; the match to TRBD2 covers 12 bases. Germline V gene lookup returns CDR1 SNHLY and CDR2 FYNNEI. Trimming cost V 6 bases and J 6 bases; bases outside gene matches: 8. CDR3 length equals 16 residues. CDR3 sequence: CASRELAGGPSGELFF. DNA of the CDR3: TGTGCCAGCAGAGAGCTAGCGGGAGGGCCCTCCGGGGAGCTGTTTTTT.

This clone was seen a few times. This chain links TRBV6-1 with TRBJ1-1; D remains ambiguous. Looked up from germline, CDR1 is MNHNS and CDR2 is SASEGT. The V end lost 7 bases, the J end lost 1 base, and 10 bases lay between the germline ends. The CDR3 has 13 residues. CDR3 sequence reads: CASKPPENTEAFF. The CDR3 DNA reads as TGTGCCAGCAAGCCCCCAGAGAACACTGAAGCTTTCTTT.

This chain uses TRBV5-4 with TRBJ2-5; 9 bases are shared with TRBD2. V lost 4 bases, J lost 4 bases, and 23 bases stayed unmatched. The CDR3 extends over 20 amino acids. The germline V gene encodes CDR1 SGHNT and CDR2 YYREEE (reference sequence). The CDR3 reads CASSEGKLAGYIRWGETQYF. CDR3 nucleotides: TGTGCCAGCAGCGAAGGGAAACTAGCGGGTTATATACGGTGGGGAGAGACCCAGTACTTC.